This TCR beta chain was identified in a study of blood T cells in healthy people across ages. This CDR3 region has 15 residues. Trimming took 4 bases from V and 0 from J, leaving 10 bases between them. The germline CDR1 and CDR2 sequences are MGHRA and YSYEKL. Primers used in a second PCR of about 6 to 11 cycles were a sample-barcoded 5' primer and a J-beta primer mix. TCRdb re-called the 5' RACE reads with MiXCR, one entry per CDR3 protein. The table includes fewer than 800,000 distinct CDR3 sequences, roughly 21% detected once. The receptor was isolated from a man in his 70s in good health. Sequenced input: blood. The chain carries TRBV4-1 and TRBJ1-5, with D unresolved. CDR3 amino acids: CASSRSGYSNQPQHF. The CDR3 nucleotides read TGCGCCAGCAGCCGCAGCGGTTATAGCAATCAGCCCCAGCATTTT.